Detailed here is one T cell receptor (beta chain). Its antigen is unknown. The record has no base qualities; no much larger clone is one base away. This sample is part of a study of OX40 agonist ivuxolimab in advanced cancers. Turning to the overall study: Ivuxolimab, which targeted the costimulatory receptor OX40 (CD134), was an agonistic, fully human IgG2 monoclonal antibody. Peripheral TCRbeta sequencing was intended to test whether TCR sequence diversity was altered and clonal T-cell expansion was caused by ivuxolimab. Patients were allowed to have had prior anti-PD-1, anti-PD-L1 or anti-CTLA-4 therapy, and less than 45% of the dose-escalation patients had previously received checkpoint inhibitors. Intravenous ivuxolimab was administered to patients every 2 weeks at six dose levels: 0.01, 0.1, 0.3, 1.5, 3 and 10 mg/kg. Partial responses occurred in three dose-escalation patients, of whom one had hepatocellular carcinoma and two had cutaneous melanoma. The monotherapy dose-escalation portion (N = 52 patients) of the phase I ivuxolimab trial is reported in the paper. In the dose-escalation cohort, roughly four fifths of patients were male, and the mean age was approximately 64 years, with a range of about 23 to 80. Of the 50 to 55 dose-escalation patients, hepatocellular carcinoma was present in about 20, melanoma in approximately 15, renal cell carcinoma in 9 and head and neck cancer in 9. Study-level results and caveats: After ivuxolimab, CD8+ T cells had more expanded clones than CD4+ T cells on average. Which antigens the clonally expanded peripheral T cells were specific for was not determined. Low levels of normalized T-cell clonal expansion were also shown by some nonresponding patients. Partial responders in the 0.1-3.0 mg/kg groups had among the lowest normalized peripheral clonal expansion, especially among CD8+ T cells. At doses of 0.1 to 3.0 mg/kg, clonal expansion of both CD4+ and CD8+ blood T cells was observed from baseline to week 6.

Genomic DNA was isolated from the sorted cells so that the TCRbeta CDR3 region could be sequenced. The immunoSEQ Assay was used for sequencing of TCRbeta CDR3 regions. What TCRdb holds here is the immuneACCESS table cut down to in-frame rearrangements. Part of the clones is not present; checked against another copy, under half of the missing clones reflect an unresolved V gene, and the others are unexplained. This sample is represented by roughly 100,000 clones; 84% of them were singletons. Approximately 5.5% of the sample is taken by the ten largest. The germline V gene (reference sequence) specifies MNHNY as CDR1 and SVGAGI as CDR2. The CDR3 contains 14 residues, cysteine and phenylalanine counted. Only the CDR3 part of the read is kept: 42 bases, read in frame from the first base. Between the V and J ends, shortened by 4 bases and 5 bases respectively, the junction contains 15 bases. The trial excluded patients who had a history of autoimmune disease or were on systemic immunosuppression. Peripheral blood for TCR sequencing was collected from all dose cohorts at baseline, on cycle 4 day 1, and on cycle 7 day 1. The samples were drawn from a first-in-human, open-label, multicenter phase I dose-escalation trial of ivuxolimab. Adults with locally advanced or metastatic melanoma, renal cell, hepatocellular, or head and neck squamous cell carcinoma were enrolled in the trial. Before TCR sequencing, CD4+ and CD8+ T cells were separately sorted from peripheral blood.

The rearranged chain carries TRBV6-6 and TRBJ2-7; a weak D assignment points to TRBD1 (5 bases agree). This sample comprised CD4+ or CD8+ T cells sorted from blood, obtained in a trial of the OX40 agonist ivuxolimab. The origin of this receptor is an adult with an advanced solid tumor such as melanoma, head and neck, liver or kidney cancer. The CDR3 has the sequence CASSSSGPFHEQYF. The nucleotide sequence reads TGTGCCAGCAGTTCGTCAGGGCCGTTCCACGAGCAGTACTTC.